This entry lists 10 T cell receptor beta chains sequenced from one sample in a study of regulatory T cells in long-lasting Graves disease. The sample's time point: newly diagnosed GD, antithyroid drugs for less than 3 months. PBMC RNA served as the TCR library source. With iRepertoire HTBI primers and Arm-PCR of CDR3 regions, TCR beta libraries were built. TCRdb re-called the multiplex PCR reads through MiXCR, storing one row per CDR3 protein. The profile shows 400,000 to 550,000 distinct CDR3 sequences, about 15% of them singletons. The same specimen was also included in a second study, on T cells in Graves' hyperthyroidism and ophthalmopathy.

The source was peripheral blood mononuclear cells (PBMCs), collected at new diagnosis, from a patient treated with antithyroid drugs. The receptors derive from a woman aged 30 to 39 with Graves disease.

This clonotype was seen many times. The chain carries TRBV29-1 and TRBJ1-2; the D gene is possibly TRBD1 (5 bases). The V end lost 6 bases, the J end lost 4 bases, and 9 bases lay between the germline ends. Per the germline V gene, CDR1 is SQVTM and CDR2 is ANQGSEA. The CDR3 covers 11 residues. In DNA, the CDR3 is TGCAGCGTGTGGGACGGCTATGGCTACACCTTC. Its protein is CSVWDGYGYTF.

This clonotype showed up just a few times. The chain recombines TRBV5-6 with TRBJ1-1; D is ambiguous. V lost 3 bases and J lost 10, with 16 bases in between. Germline V gene lookup returns CDR1 SGHDT and CDR2 YYEEEE. CDR3 size: 13 residues. The chain's CDR3 is CASSSPGSTPAFF. The DNA for the CDR3 is TGTGCCAGCAGCTCACCGGGTTCCACTCCAGCTTTCTTT.

The chain joins TRBV19 to TRBJ2-7; 8 bases align to TRBD1. Germline CDR1 and CDR2: LNHDA and SQIVND (reference sequence). The CDR3 totals 15 residues. After removal of 4 bases from V and 2 bases from J, the junction contained 7 bases not matched to a gene. CDR3 coding DNA: TGTGCCAGTAGTACGGGGACAGGTCGGACCTACGAGCAGTACTTC. It specifies CASSTGTGRTYEQYF.

The chain uses TRBV20-1 and TRBJ2-5; D possibly corresponds to TRBD1 (6 bases). CDR1 and CDR2 from the germline V gene are DFQATT and SNEGSKA (reference sequence). CDR3 length: 17 residues. Trimming pared 3 bases from V and 3 bases from J, leaving 23 bases between. The CDR3 is CSASYTGKPRGEETQYF. The CDR3 region has the DNA TGCAGTGCTAGCTACACAGGGAAGCCACGAGGAGAAGAGACCCAGTACTTC.

This clonotype was counted many times. J is TRBJ1-2 and V is TRBV11-3; a weak D match, TRBD1 (5 bases). The V end was cut by 5 bases, the J end by 5 bases, with 18 bases between. Germline V gene data show CDR1 as SGHNT and CDR2 as YENEEA. This CDR3 spans 15 amino acids. The CDR3 nucleotides read TGTGCCAGCAGCCCGAGACAGAGCCGGACATATGGCTACACCTTC. It encodes CASSPRQSRTYGYTF.

For this clonotype: This may be a read error, as it is one base from a much larger clone. This chain connects TRBV6-1 to TRBJ2-1; 7 bases fit TRBD1. There are 15 residues in the CDR3. V lost 3 bases to trimming and J lost 9 bases; unmatched junction nucleotides: 11. Germline V gene sequence: CDR1 MNHNS, CDR2 SASEGT. The CDR3 here is CASSDSGQGEFEQFF. In DNA, the CDR3 is TGTGCCAGCAGTGACTCTGGGCAGGGGGAGTTTGAGCAGTTCTTC.

Only a few counts were recorded for this clonotype. V is TRBV5-1 and J is TRBJ2-3, with D possibly being TRBD1 or TRBD2 (5 bases each). This CDR3 region has 15 residues. The germline V gene encodes CDR1 SGHRS and CDR2 YFSETQ. Trimming stripped 1 base from V and 4 bases from J, with 13 bases between. The CDR3 here is CASSLSGGAADTQYF. CDR3 coding DNA: TGCGCCAGCAGCTTGTCTGGGGGAGCCGCAGATACGCAGTATTTT. The whole variable domain, remainder taken from reference TRBV5-1 and TRBJ2-3, is KAGVTQTPRYLIKTRGQQVTLSCSPISGHRSVSWYQQTPGQGLQFLFEYFSETQRNKGNFPGRFSGRQFSNSRSEMNVSTLELGDSALYLCASSLSGGAADTQYFGPGTRLTVL.

Ten or more counts support this clonotype. The J gene is TRBJ2-2, the V gene TRBV5-1; possibly TRBD1 for D (5 bases). The CDR3 is 16 amino acids. V lost 5 bases and J lost 1, with 15 bases in between. Germline CDR1 is SGHRS and CDR2 is YFSETQ. CDR3 region: CASSPQGRVNTGELFF. As DNA, the CDR3 is TGCGCCAGCAGTCCTCAGGGCAGGGTGAACACCGGGGAGCTGTTTTTT.

Ten or more counts support this clonotype. For the CDR3, the DNA is TGTGCCAGCAGACAACGCTTGACGGATCTTCATGGCTACACCTTC. It codes for CASRQRLTDLHGYTF. The J gene is TRBJ1-2, the V gene TRBV5-4; D gene unclear. Trimming stripped 5 bases from V and 6 bases from J, with 20 bases between. The CDR3 has 15 residues. The germline V gene has CDR1 SGHNT and CDR2 YYREEE (reference sequence).

The chain employs TRBV7-2 and TRBJ1-2, with 8 positions matching TRBD1. CDR3 size: 14 residues. With V trimmed by 3 bases and J by 8 bases, 8 bases remained unmatched. Germline lookup yields CDR1 SGHTA and CDR2 FQGNSA. The CDR3 region has the DNA TGTGCCAGCAGCTTCCCCGGACAGGGATGGGGCTACACCTTC. Protein: CASSFPGQGWGYTF.